Each of the 13 T cell receptor beta chains below was sequenced from the same sample in a study of blood T cell repertoires in COVID-19. The repertoire was sequenced with immunoSEQ multiplex PCR; TCRdb's copy has only in-frame clones and lacks some. Of under 300,000 clones listed, about four fifths were seen once; the top ten hold roughly 3.3%. Sequenced material: peripheral blood. Receptors were obtained from a woman between 18 and 29 years old with acute or convalescent COVID-19.

CDR3 in DNA: TGTGCCAGCAGCCAAGAATCAAAAGGGGTCCCTACCTCCTATAATTCACCCCTCCACTTT. Translated, it gives CASSQESKGVPTSYNSPLHF. This rearrangement joins TRBV3-1 (or the pseudogene TRBV3-2) to TRBJ1-6; a possible D gene is TRBD1 (5 bases). The CDR3 spans 20 residues. Trimming cost V 0 bases and J 0 bases, with 18 bases left between them. Germline-derived CDR1 and CDR2 are LGHDT and YNNKEL (reference sequence).

This chain joins TRBV5-5 and TRBJ2-7; D ambiguous. With 2 bases removed from V and 7 bases from J, the gap between germline ends came to 13 bases. Germline V gives CDR1 SGHKS, CDR2 YYEKEE (reference sequence). There are 13 residues in the CDR3. CDR3 amino acids: CASSFFRTEEQYF. DNA of the CDR3: TGTGCCAGCAGCTTTTTCAGAACAGAAGAGCAGTACTTC. Complete variable domain (other parts from reference TRBV5-5 and TRBJ2-7): DAGVTQSPTHLIKTRGQQVTLRCSPISGHKSVSWYQQVLGQGPQFIFQYYEKEERGRGNFPDRFSARQFPNYSSELNVNALLLGDSALYLCASSFFRTEEQYFGPGTRLTVT.

A few counts support this clone. V is TRBV28 and J is TRBJ2-2; TRBD2 might be the D (7 bases). CDR3 size: 14 residues. The germline V gene encodes CDR1 MDHEN and CDR2 SYDVKM. Trimming pared 6 bases from V and 3 bases from J, leaving 11 bases between. The CDR3 nucleotides are TGTGCCAGCAGGCGGGGGCAGTACACCGGGGAGCTGTTTTTT. This encodes CASRRGQYTGELFF.

The CDR3 nucleotides read TGCGCCAGCAGCTCCTTTTGGAGCGGGGTATACAATGAGCAGTTCTTC. Protein: CASSSFWSGVYNEQFF. The rearrangement uses TRBV4-1 and TRBJ2-1; TRBD2 matches at 7 bases. This CDR3 is 16 amino acids long. Germline values: CDR1 MGHRA, CDR2 YSYEKL. V shed 5 bases and J 4 bases; nucleotides not matched to a gene: 11.

The rearrangement links TRBV30 to TRBJ2-6, with TRBD1 matching over 7 bases. Per the germline V gene, CDR1 is GTSNPN and CDR2 is SVGIG (reference sequence). This CDR3 has 17 amino acids. V was clipped by 8 bases and J by 0 bases; unmatched bases: 13. CDR3 in DNA: TGTGCCCGAGATCAGGACAGGTTTACCTCTGGGGCCAACGTCCTGACTTTC. Its protein is CARDQDRFTSGANVLTF.

The table lists this clone with a count of one. The chain couples TRBV9 to TRBJ2-6; 9 positions agree with TRBD1. This CDR3 has 19 amino acids. Germline V gene sequence: CDR1 SGDLS, CDR2 YYNGEE. J gave up 1 base and V 2 bases, and 10 bases lay outside the gene matches. The CDR3 DNA reads TGTGCCAGCAGCGTTAAACCGACAGGGGGGTTATCTGGGGCCAACGTCCTGACTTTC. Translating it yields CASSVKPTGGLSGANVLTF.

V usage is TRBV9 and J usage is TRBJ2-3; 10 positions agree with TRBD1. Germline values: CDR1 SGDLS, CDR2 YYNGEE. This CDR3 has 17 amino acids. Trimming at V came to 0 bases and at J to 2 bases, leaving 6 bases not matched to a gene. CDR3 sequence reads: CASSVAYGTGVTDTQYF. In nucleotides, the CDR3 is TGTGCCAGCAGCGTAGCATACGGGACAGGGGTCACAGATACGCAGTATTTT.

This chain joins TRBV7-8 and TRBJ2-1; 12 bases are shared with TRBD2. The trim removed 1 base at V and 7 bases at J, leaving 11 bases unmatched. CDR1 and CDR2 from the germline V gene are SGHVS and FQNEAQ. The CDR3 spans 18 residues. CDR3 amino acids: CASSLGRRLAGAGNEQFF. As DNA, the CDR3 is TGTGCCAGCAGCTTAGGCCGCCGACTAGCGGGAGCGGGGAATGAGCAGTTCTTC.

This clone was detected once. This chain joins TRBV6-5 and TRBJ2-7; tentatively, D is TRBD2 (6 bases). The CDR3 sequence is 15 residues long. The V end was cut by 7 bases, the J end by 13 bases, with 29 bases between. The germline gives CDR1 MNHEY, CDR2 SVGAGI. The CDR3 DNA is TGTGCCAGCACTCACTCGGTGGGGGGAGAAAGCATCCCCTACTTC. This translates into CASTHSVGGESIPYF.

V usage is TRBV7-2 and J usage is TRBJ2-5; TRBD2 matches 11 bases. Losses at the gene ends were 4 bases for V and 9 bases for J; bases not matched to a gene: 13. Germline lookup yields CDR1 SGHTA and CDR2 FQGNSA. The CDR3 spans 16 residues. CDR3 in amino acids: CASSSRGTSGKRAQYF. The DNA of the CDR3 is TGTGCCAGCAGCTCGAGGGGGACTAGCGGCAAGAGGGCCCAGTACTTC.

For the CDR3, the DNA is TGTGCCAGCTCACTCGGGACAGGGGTAAACCCTGAAGCTTTCTTT. Amino acid sequence: CASSLGTGVNPEAFF. The gene calls are TRBV18 and TRBJ1-1, with 10 positions matching TRBD1. The V and J ends lost 4 bases and 6 bases, in that order; junction bases with no gene match: 8. The CDR3 is 15 amino acids. Germline V gene lookup returns CDR1 KGHSH and CDR2 LQKENI. The whole variable domain, remainder taken from reference TRBV18 and TRBJ1-1, is NAGVMQNPRHLVRRRGQEARLRCSPMKGHSHVYWYRQLPEEGLKFMVYLQKENIIDESGMPKERFSAEFPKEGPSILRIQQVVRGDSAAYFCASSLGTGVNPEAFFGQGTRLTVV.

The chain carries TRBV12-1 and TRBJ2-1; the listed D gene, TRBD2, was not tested against the DNA. TRBV12-1 is an annotated pseudogene. The CDR3 length is 17 residues. For the CDR3, the DNA is TGTGCCAGCAGCTTTGATCGCGGGGGAGAGCCTTTCTATGAGCAGTTCTTC. This encodes CASSFDRGGEPFYEQFF.

This clone was detected only once. V and J are TRBV19 and TRBJ2-7; D is possibly TRBD1 (7 bases). Germline V lookup: CDR1 LNHDA, CDR2 SQIVND (reference sequence). Between the trimmed V and J ends, which lost 3 bases and 6 bases, there was a span of 18 bases. The CDR3 covers 15 residues. DNA for the CDR3: TGTGCCAGTAGTATTGTGGAGGGGGCCGCTTTCGAGCAGTACTTC. It codes for CASSIVEGAAFEQYF.